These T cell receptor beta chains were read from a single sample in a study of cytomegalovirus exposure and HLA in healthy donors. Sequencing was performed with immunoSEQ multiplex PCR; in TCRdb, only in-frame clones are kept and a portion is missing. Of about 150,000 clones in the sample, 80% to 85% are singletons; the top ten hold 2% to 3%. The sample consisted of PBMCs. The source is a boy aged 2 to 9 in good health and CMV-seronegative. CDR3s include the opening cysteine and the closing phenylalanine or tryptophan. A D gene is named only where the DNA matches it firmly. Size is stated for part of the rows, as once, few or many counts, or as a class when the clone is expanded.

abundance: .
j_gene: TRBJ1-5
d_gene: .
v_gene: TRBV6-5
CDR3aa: CASSSSGNQPQHF
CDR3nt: TGTGCCAGCAGCTCCTCGGGCAATCAGCCCCAGCATTTT

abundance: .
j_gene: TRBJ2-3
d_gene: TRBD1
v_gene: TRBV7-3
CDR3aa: CASSWTGGDTQYF
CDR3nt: TGTGCCAGCAGCTGGACAGGGGGAGATACGCAGTATTTT

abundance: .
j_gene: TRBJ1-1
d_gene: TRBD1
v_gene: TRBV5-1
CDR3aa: CASSLTGTGNTEAFF
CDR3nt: TGCGCCAGCAGCTTGACCGGGACAGGCAACACTGAAGCTTTCTTT

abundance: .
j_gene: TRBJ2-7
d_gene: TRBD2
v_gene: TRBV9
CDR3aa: CASSVDPGGSNEQYF
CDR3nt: TGTGCCAGCAGCGTAGATCCGGGAGGCTCCAACGAGCAGTACTTC

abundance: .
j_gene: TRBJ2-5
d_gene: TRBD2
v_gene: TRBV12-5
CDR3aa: CASGLYGGLADLFVTQYF
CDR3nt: TGTGCTAGTGGTTTGTACGGGGGACTAGCCGACCTTTTTGTGACCCAGTACTTC

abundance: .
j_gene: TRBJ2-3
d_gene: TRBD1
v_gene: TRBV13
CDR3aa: CASSPEPETGRSTDTQYF
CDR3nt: TGTGCCAGCAGCCCGGAACCCGAGACAGGGCGGAGCACAGATACGCAGTATTTT

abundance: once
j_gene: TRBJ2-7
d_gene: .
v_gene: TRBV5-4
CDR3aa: CASSLSFPGLEVTQYF
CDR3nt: TGTGCCAGCAGCTTATCATTCCCGGGGTTAGAAGTAACTCAGTACTTC

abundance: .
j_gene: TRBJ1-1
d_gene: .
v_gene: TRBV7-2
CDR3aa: CASSFLASGTAFF
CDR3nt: TGTGCCAGCAGCTTCCTGGCATCGGGTACGGCTTTCTTT

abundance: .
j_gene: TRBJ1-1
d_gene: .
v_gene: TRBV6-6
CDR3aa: CASSETAEAFF
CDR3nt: TGTGCCAGCAGCGAAACCGCTGAGGCTTTCTTT

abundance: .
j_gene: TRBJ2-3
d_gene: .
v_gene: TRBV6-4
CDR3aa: CASSDSEHGTQYF
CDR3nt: TGTGCCAGCAGTGACTCTGAGCACGGTACGCAGTATTTT

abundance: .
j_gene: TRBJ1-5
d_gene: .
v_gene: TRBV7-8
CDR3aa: CASSLDRGQGISRDQPQHF
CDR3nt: TGTGCCAGCAGCTTAGATCGCGGGCAGGGGATAAGTCGGGATCAGCCCCAGCATTTT

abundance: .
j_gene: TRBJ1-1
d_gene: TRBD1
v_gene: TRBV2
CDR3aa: CASSETGSTEAFF
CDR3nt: TGTGCCAGCAGTGAGACAGGGTCCACTGAAGCTTTCTTT

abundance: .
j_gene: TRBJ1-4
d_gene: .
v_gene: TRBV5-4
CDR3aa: CASSLKGWPEKLFF
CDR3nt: TGTGCCAGCAGCTTGAAGGGGTGGCCGGAAAAACTGTTTTTT

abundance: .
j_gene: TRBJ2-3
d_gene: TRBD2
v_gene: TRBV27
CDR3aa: CASSFAGGSDTQYF
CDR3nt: TGTGCCAGCAGTTTTGCGGGGGGATCAGATACGCAGTATTTT

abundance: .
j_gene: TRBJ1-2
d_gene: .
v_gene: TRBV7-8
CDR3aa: CASSLGAGTDGYTF
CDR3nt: TGTGCCAGCAGCTTAGGCGCAGGAACGGATGGCTACACCTTC

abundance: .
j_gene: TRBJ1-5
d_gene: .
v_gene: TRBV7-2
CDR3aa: CASSLGPVGEGSNQPQHF
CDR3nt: TGTGCCAGCAGCTTGGGGCCAGTTGGGGAAGGCAGCAATCAGCCCCAGCATTTT

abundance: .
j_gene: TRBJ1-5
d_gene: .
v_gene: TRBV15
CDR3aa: CATSRDRDLPQHF
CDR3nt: TGTGCCACCAGCAGAGATCGGGATCTGCCCCAGCATTTT

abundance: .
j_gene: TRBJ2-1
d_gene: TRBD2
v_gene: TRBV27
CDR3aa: CASRRIGAGLADNEQFF
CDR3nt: TGTGCCAGCAGGAGAATTGGGGCCGGACTAGCGGACAATGAGCAGTTCTTC

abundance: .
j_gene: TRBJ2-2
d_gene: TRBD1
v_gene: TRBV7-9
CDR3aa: CSVGTANAGELFF
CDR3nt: TGTAGTGTTGGGACAGCGAACGCCGGGGAGCTGTTTTTT

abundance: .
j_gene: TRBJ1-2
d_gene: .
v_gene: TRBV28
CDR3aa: CASSSQVEYYYGYTF
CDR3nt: TGTGCCAGCAGTTCCCAGGTAGAATACTACTATGGCTACACCTTC

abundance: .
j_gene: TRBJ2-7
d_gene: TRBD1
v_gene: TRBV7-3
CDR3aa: CASSLHGTGGVYEQYF
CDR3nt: TGTGCCAGCAGCTTACACGGGACAGGGGGAGTCTACGAGCAGTACTTC

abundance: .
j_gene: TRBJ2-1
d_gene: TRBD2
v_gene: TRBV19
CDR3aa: CASRPSREGLQFF
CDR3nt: TGTGCCAGTAGACCCTCACGGGAGGGCCTCCAGTTCTTC

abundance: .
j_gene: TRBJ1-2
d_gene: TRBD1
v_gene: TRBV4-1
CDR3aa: CASSQPRDRFLGYTF
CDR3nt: TGCGCCAGCAGCCAACCCCGGGACAGGTTCCTTGGCTACACCTTC

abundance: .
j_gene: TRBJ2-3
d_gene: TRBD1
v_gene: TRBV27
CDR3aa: CASSPTPWDRGISTDTQYF
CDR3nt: TGTGCCAGCAGTCCGACTCCCTGGGACAGAGGTATAAGCACAGATACGCAGTATTTT

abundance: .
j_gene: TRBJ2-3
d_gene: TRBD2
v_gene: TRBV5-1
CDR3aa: CASSSRGDTDTQYF
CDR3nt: TGCGCCAGCAGCTCACGGGGGGACACAGATACGCAGTATTTT

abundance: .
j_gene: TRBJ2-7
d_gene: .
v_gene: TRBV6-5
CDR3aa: CASSIAAVSYEQYF
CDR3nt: TGTGCCAGCAGCATAGCGGCCGTCTCCTACGAGCAGTACTTC

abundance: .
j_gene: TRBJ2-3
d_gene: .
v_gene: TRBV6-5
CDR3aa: CASSRGTDTQYF
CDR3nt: TGTGCCAGCAGCCGGGGGACAGATACGCAGTATTTT

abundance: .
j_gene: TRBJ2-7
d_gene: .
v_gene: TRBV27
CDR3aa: CASSPSRRGTYEQYF
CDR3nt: TGTGCCAGCAGCCCTTCACGAAGGGGGACCTACGAGCAGTACTTC

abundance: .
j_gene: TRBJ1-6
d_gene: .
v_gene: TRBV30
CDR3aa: CAWSTRVHSPLHF
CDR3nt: TGTGCCTGGAGCACGAGGGTTCATTCACCCCTCCACTTT

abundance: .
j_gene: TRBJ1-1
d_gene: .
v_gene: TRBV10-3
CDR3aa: CAISELDSMNTEAFF
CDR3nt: TGTGCCATCAGTGAGTTGGACAGTATGAACACTGAAGCTTTCTTT

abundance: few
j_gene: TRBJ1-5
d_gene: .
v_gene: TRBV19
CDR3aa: CASTYGGEVGQPQHF
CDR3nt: TGTGCCAGTACCTACGGGGGGGAAGTGGGGCAGCCCCAGCATTTT

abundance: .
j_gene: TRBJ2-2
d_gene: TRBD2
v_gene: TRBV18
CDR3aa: CASSPPGLAGVKGLFF
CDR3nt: TGTGCCAGCTCACCGCCGGGACTAGCGGGAGTCAAGGGGCTGTTTTTT

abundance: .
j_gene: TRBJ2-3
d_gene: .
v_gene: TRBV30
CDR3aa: CATDKGVGTDTQYF
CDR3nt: TGTGCCACAGACAAGGGGGTTGGCACAGATACGCAGTATTTT

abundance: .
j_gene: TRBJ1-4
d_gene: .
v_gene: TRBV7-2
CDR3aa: CASSLVEADKLFF
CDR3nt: TGTGCCAGCAGCTTAGTCGAGGCAGACAAACTGTTTTTT

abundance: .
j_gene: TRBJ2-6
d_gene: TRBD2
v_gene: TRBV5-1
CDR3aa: CASSPETPGGGLFISF
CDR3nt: TGCGCCAGCAGCCCTGAAACCCCCGGGGGGGGTCTCTTCATTTCTTTC

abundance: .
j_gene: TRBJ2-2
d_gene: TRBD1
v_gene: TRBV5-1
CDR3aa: CASSLWDRGAGELFF
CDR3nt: TGCGCCAGCAGCCTTTGGGACAGAGGTGCCGGGGAGCTGTTTTTT

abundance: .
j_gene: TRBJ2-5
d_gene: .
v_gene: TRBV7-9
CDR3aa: CASKGRGYLAESTQYF
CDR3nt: TGTGCCAGCAAGGGAAGAGGGTACCTTGCCGAAAGTACCCAGTACTTC

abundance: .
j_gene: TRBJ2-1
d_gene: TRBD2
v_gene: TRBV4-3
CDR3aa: CASSQDPREAGGVDEQFF
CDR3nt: TGCGCCAGCAGCCAAGATCCCCGGGAAGCGGGAGGGGTCGATGAGCAGTTCTTC

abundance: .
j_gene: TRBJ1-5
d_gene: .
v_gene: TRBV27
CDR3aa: CASRAGYSNQPQHF
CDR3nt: TGTGCCAGCAGGGCGGGGTATAGCAATCAGCCCCAGCATTTT

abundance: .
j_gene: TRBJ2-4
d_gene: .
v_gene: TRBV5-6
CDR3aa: CASSFGAGEGIQYF
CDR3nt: TGTGCCAGCAGCTTCGGGGCAGGGGAGGGCATTCAGTACTTC

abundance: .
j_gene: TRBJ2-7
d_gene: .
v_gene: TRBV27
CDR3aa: CASSSTLWRDYTYEQYF
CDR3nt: TGTGCCAGCAGTTCCACCCTCTGGAGAGATTATACCTACGAGCAGTACTTC

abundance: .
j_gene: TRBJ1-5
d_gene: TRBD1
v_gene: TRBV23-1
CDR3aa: CASSQCRDRGRSSNQPQHF
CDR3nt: TGCGCCAGCAGTCAATGCAGGGACAGGGGCAGATCTAGCAATCAGCCCCAGCATTTT

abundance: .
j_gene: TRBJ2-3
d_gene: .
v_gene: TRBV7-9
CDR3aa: CASIKGDRGTDTQYF
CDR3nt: TGTGCCAGCATCAAGGGAGACCGAGGGACAGATACGCAGTATTTT

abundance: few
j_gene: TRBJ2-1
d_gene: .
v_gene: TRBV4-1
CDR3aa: CASSNFRPIDNEQFF
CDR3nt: TGCGCCAGCAGCAATTTTCGCCCAATAGACAATGAGCAGTTCTTC

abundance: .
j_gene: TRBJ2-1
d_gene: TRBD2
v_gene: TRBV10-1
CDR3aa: CASSGLAGGHEQFF
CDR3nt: TGCGCCAGCAGTGGACTAGCGGGAGGTCATGAGCAGTTCTTC

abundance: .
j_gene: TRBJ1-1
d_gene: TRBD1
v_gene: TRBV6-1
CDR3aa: CASSEGAGGHTEAFF
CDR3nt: TGTGCCAGCAGTGAAGGGGCAGGGGGCCACACTGAAGCTTTCTTT

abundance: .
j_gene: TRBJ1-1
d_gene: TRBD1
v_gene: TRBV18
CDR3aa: CASSPGQTNTEAFF
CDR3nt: TGTGCCAGCTCACCGGGACAGACGAACACTGAAGCTTTCTTT

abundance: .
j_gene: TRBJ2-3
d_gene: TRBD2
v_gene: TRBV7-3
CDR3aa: CASSPSTRLATDTQYF
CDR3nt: TGTGCCAGCAGCCCCTCTACCCGACTAGCCACAGATACGCAGTATTTT